This TCR beta chain was recorded in a study of T-cell reconstitution after alpha-beta-depleted transplantation in children. This clonotype was observed many times. Trimming removed 4 bases from V and 5 bases from J, with 14 bases in between. This CDR3 contains 14 residues. Germline loops: CDR1 LGHDT, CDR2 YNNKEL (reference sequence). TCRbeta library construction was performed incorporating unique molecular identifiers. TCRdb ran MiXCR on the PCR reads and lists one entry per CDR3 protein. The sample contains 200,000 to 250,000 distinct CDR3 sequences, around 9.5% of which appear only once. The receptor comes from a human donor who donated a stem cell graft to a child with acute lymphoblastic leukemia. The chain is built from TRBV3-1 and TRBJ2-5, with a tentative D call TRBD2 (5 bases). The sample consisted of PBMCs from the stem cell graft donor, taken from the stem cell graft. The CDR3: CASSLPEVGETQYF. The CDR3 region has the DNA TGTGCCAGCAGCCTCCCGGAGGTGGGGGAGACCCAGTACTTC.